The source of this TCR beta chain is a study of CD8 T cells in ankylosing spondylitis. Germline V gives CDR1 SGHRS, CDR2 YFSETQ. This CDR3 is 17 amino acids long. The trim removed 4 bases at V and 4 bases at J, leaving 8 bases unmatched. Study outcomes and limitations: Within ankylosing spondylitis blood, a TCR beta motif made up of fewer than ten highly homologous variants appeared to be characteristic. Reportedly, matched ankylosing spondylitis synovial fluid was significantly enriched for disease-linked clones. Disease-linked clones had a CD8+ phenotype and relatively low frequency in peripheral blood.

As concerns this clonotype: Its antigen is unidentified.

Scientists made TCR beta libraries using quantitative 5'-RACE with molecular barcodes. TCRdb re-called the 5' RACE reads with MiXCR, one entry per CDR3 protein. The repertoire holds about 390,000 distinct CDR3 sequences, approximately 20% seen once, with about a sixth in the top ten. This TCR was sampled from a male donor with ankylosing spondylitis. This chain uses TRBV5-1 with TRBJ2-3, with 14 bases that match TRBD2. The sequencing sample was made of blood, either unsorted or a sorted T cell fraction (not recorded which). CDR3 sequence (DNA): TGCGCCAGCAGCCCCACCGGGACTAGCGGGGGCTCAGATACGCAGTATTTT. It translates to CASSPTGTSGGSDTQYF.